This entry lists 5 T cell receptor beta chains sequenced from one sample in a study of T cells expressing NK-cell markers. TCRdb re-called the 5' RACE reads; every CDR3 protein appears as one record, without DNA. The sample includes around 550,000 distinct CDR3 sequences. Sequences were obtained from blood T cells: a sorted CD56 or NKG2C T cell subset, CD4+ or CD8+ T cells, or bulk PBMC T cells (not recorded which). These receptors originate from a man between 18 and 35 years old in good health.

CDR3 sequence reads: CASSLMGESAFF. This chain links TRBV12-3 or TRBV12-4 with TRBJ1-1; TCRdb indicates TRBD1, and absent DNA this call remains unverified. This CDR3 comprises 12 residues.

This chain uses TRBV29-1 with TRBJ1-1; the TCRdb D gene call, TRBD1, has no DNA to confirm it. This CDR3 comprises 12 residues. Germline V gives CDR1 SQVTM, CDR2 ANQGSEA. The CDR3 is CSAGTGRTSAFF.

V usage is TRBV28 and J usage is TRBJ2-1; TCRdb picks TRBD2, but there is no DNA to check that call. Germline lookup yields CDR1 MDHEN and CDR2 SYDVKM. CDR3 length equals 17 residues. The CDR3 reads CASSRLGEGLAGNEQFF.

The chain employs TRBV18 and TRBJ2-7; TCRdb gives TRBD1 as the D gene, but with no DNA this cannot be confirmed. This CDR3 has 14 amino acids. The V gene's germline CDR1 is KGHSH and CDR2 LQKENI. The CDR3 sequence: CASSRGGDTYEQYF.

The V gene is TRBV25-1, the J gene TRBJ2-1; TCRdb indicates TRBD1, and absent DNA this call remains unverified. CDR1 MGHDK and CDR2 SYGVNS come from the germline V gene. The CDR3 has 17 residues. CDR3 protein: CASSDRRGRSSYNEQFF.